This T cell receptor (beta chain) was sequenced for a study of cytomegalovirus exposure and HLA in healthy donors (dated by TCRdb to 2017 to 2019). Background for the entire study: An earlier analysis of 587 of the donors reported about 290 Gb of sequence data and some 120 million unique TCR beta sequences from roughly 200 million T cells. About 300 gigabases of sequencing data and around 87 million unique TCR sequences were included in an early release covering several hundred HLA-typed donors. Among the roughly 400 genotyped donors, roughly 80% belonged to the genetic ancestry cluster associated with self-reported Caucasian donors. The study aimed to test whether cataloging public T cell receptors could reveal signatures of past pathogen exposure. The study used immunosequencing to profile the T cell repertoires of 670 or so subjects and linked those repertoires to cytomegalovirus serostatus. In addition to the first cohort of hundreds of subjects, a separate validation cohort of around 110 different subjects was used. To predict cytomegalovirus infection status, the study brought together high-throughput TCR immunosequencing, statistical association of individual TCRs with disease status, and machine learning. A later analysis re-analyzed previously published TCR beta repertoires from 666 donors and added high-resolution HLA genotyping to study TCR occurrence patterns. The later analysis used no new phenotypic data to find candidate immune exposures, relying instead on TCR beta sequences and their occurrence across donors. An earlier analysis of around 580 of the donors used high-throughput TCR beta sequencing to judge whether each TCR beta V gene segment behaved as functional or pseudogenic. Donor age, sex, ethnicity and CMV serostatus were collected together with the repertoire data. Genome-wide SNP genotypes for about 55% of the 666 donors were used in a later genetic analysis, which treated that subset as a discovery cohort. All discovery cohort repertoires had been generated on a single sequencing platform. Class I and class II HLA loci were covered by the typing at four-digit resolution. Typing coverage differed by locus: A, B, C, DRB1 and DQB1 were typed in roughly 620-630 donors, DQA1 in 522, DPA1 in nearly 610, and DPB1 in just under 490. Because of strong linkage in the cohort, roughly five DR-DQ haplotypes were treated as single units for association and clustering. On average, approximately 250,000 unique TCR beta nucleotide sequences were sequenced per donor among a few hundred genotyped donors of the cohort, with 15% to 20% of those sequences being non-productive. The paper's findings and limits, for the study overall: Linkage disequilibrium might explain the correlated functional status among segregating V segments, but an unknown experimental factor could not be ruled out. The study listed 164 TCR beta chains as associated with cytomegalovirus. Most TCR sequences were observed very rarely across donors, whereas some public TCRs were present in many individuals. Because HLA typing was unavailable for some donors at each locus, only the typed subset was used in association tests. In an earlier analysis of around 500 of the donors, most TCR beta V segments appeared in productive rearrangements about 87% or about 30% of the time, broadly matching IMGT annotations. Immune exposure information for the cohort was limited to CMV serostatus. In a later analysis, most CMV-associated TCR beta chains were found to appear HLA-restricted, with HLA associations seemingly driven largely by CMV exposure. An association between a missense DCLRE1C variant and V-gene and J-gene trimming of TCR beta chains was found in a later genetic analysis and replicated in an independent cohort. Some 15 rarely observed V segments, including chromosome 9 orphons, were excluded from the earlier analysis of approximately 600 of the donors because counts were too low. A further reported finding was that TCR beta sequences accurately predicted the HLA-A and HLA-B alleles for most subjects in the first cohort. In both the original and validation cohorts, the classifier was reported to diagnose cytomegalovirus status with high specificity and sensitivity. The authors suggested that the approach could potentially be generalized to other disease states and immunological phenotypes. A group of highly shared sequence variants was considered likely to be a technical artifact of the sequencing pipeline. In a later analysis, the rate of TCR association differed among HLA loci, with DRB1 alleles having the most associated TCRs and HLA-C alleles having the fewest. According to a later analysis, parvovirus B19, influenza, CMV and Epstein-Barr virus appeared linked to several top co-occurrence clusters. In vitro tests confirmed that a few of the cytomegalovirus-associated TCR beta chains recognize cytomegalovirus antigens. In a later genetic analysis, fewer N-insertions in productive TCRs were reported among donors in an Asian-associated ancestry cluster than the roughly 700-donor mean. Assigning TCR associations to individual alleles was difficult when HLA alleles, especially DR and DQ, strongly co-occurred. The presence/absence analyses assumed that sequencing depth was roughly uniform across donors, and that assumption may not be true. This cohort had only TCR beta chains sequenced, and the lack of alpha or paired-chain data limited which features could be detected. A later analysis associated 17,000 or so TCR beta sequences with specific HLA alleles at a false discovery rate of 0.05. A later analysis found that HLA-associated TCR beta chains were more clonally expanded and had lower generation probabilities than equally common non-associated chains.

In total, approximately 610 healthy bone marrow donors made up the cohort. At the time of sampling, every cohort member was nominally healthy, though immune exposures that went unrecorded were likely present. The donor was CMV seropositive and belonged to the group of about 290 seropositive cohort members. Every donor gave a peripheral blood sample, and the peripheral blood mononuclear cells from that sample were used for TCR beta sequencing. The Qiagen DNeasy Blood Extraction Kit was used to extract genomic DNA from the blood cell samples. The library was obtained by the immunoSEQ multiplex PCR assay. For the multiplex PCR, a mixture combining 60 forward primers for TCR Vbeta segments and 13 reverse primers for TCR Jbeta segments was used. Amplification of the CDR3 region of rearranged TCR beta genes was performed with a multiplex PCR assay on genomic DNA. On the Illumina HiSeq System, the amplified TCR beta libraries were sequenced as 87-base-pair reads. The authors processed their data as follows. A later analysis tallied roughly 76 million unique TCR beta chains across the roughly 610 repertoires, and approximately 12 million of those chains were shared by two or more donors. Raw reads were error-corrected and collapsed into unique sequences by a nearest-neighbor algorithm in which closely related sequences were merged to remove PCR and sequencing errors. Alignment of CDR3 sequences to IMGT reference sequences was used to assign V, D and J gene segments. For a sequence to be retained, a match of at least six nucleotides to both a V gene segment and a J gene segment was required. Rearrangements were called productive when the CDR3 lacked stop codons and stayed in frame with V and J; all others were non-productive. CDR3 was defined according to IMGT convention as the region running from the second conserved V-encoded cysteine to the conserved J-encoded phenylalanine. Sequences without an unambiguous match to a single V gene segment were excluded from the earlier analysis of approximately 600 of the donors. An earlier analysis of 587 of the donors called V segments functional above 56.7% productive rearrangements and segregating when the between-donor standard deviation exceeded 5%. A statistical classification framework was built to diagnose cytomegalovirus status from the catalog of TCR beta chain sequences. A later analysis assigned V and J genes by comparing TCR nucleotide sequences with IMGT/GENE-DB human TR gene sequences. Using the TCRdist pipeline, a later analysis assigned CDR3 sequences along with most-parsimonious VDJ recombination scenarios. In a later analysis, every TCR beta chain was defined by the combination of its CDR3 amino acid sequence and its V-gene family, and reads without a unique V-gene family were dropped. In a later analysis, fewer than 600 highly shared, low-generation-probability nucleotide sequences were removed to address suspected cross-contamination and a sequencing artifact. For each public chain, a later analysis derived a clonal expansion index from normalized ranks of inferred template counts within each repertoire. In a later analysis, generation probabilities were computed with a VDJ recombination model fitted to out-of-frame rearrangements, and the resulting probabilities were checked against IGoR. In a later analysis, TCR-TCR, TCR-HLA and TCR-CMV co-occurrence was scored with hypergeometric tests, and a repertoire-size bias correction was applied to TCR pairs. A later analysis estimated false discovery rates by permuting HLA or CMV assignments 20 times. In a later analysis, co-occurring TCRs were grouped using DBSCAN, with TCRdist sequence similarity added in when clustering inside HLA-allele-positive subsets. Repertoires with fewer than 30,000 or more than 120,000 public chains were left out of co-occurrence clustering, as were a handful of repertoires with anomalous nucleotide sharing. This immuneACCESS table, as held by TCRdb, lists in-frame sequences with V and J called but not all clones. Of the missing ones, under half trace to an unresolved V gene in checked studies; the others have no known cause. The V and J calls and the clone size are those of that table, but D and trimming were determined from the DNA. This sample holds some 120,000 clones; about 10% were observed only once. Jointly, the top ten make up just over 4.5% of the sample.

This clone has only a few counts. It has no known antigen specificity. No qualities accompany the bases; no much larger clone lies one base away. This TCR came from a young woman in good health and CMV-seropositive. The sequencing sample was made of PBMCs.

The nucleotide sequence reads as follows: TGCGCCAGCAGTGACTTCGCCGGGACAACCTACGAGCAGTACTTC. Its product reads: CASSDFAGTTYEQYF. The chain links TRBV10-1 with TRBJ2-7; TRBD1 could be the D gene, as 6 bases match. The germline V gene (reference sequence) gives CDR1 as WNHNN and CDR2 as SYGVQD. The CDR3 numbers 15 residues from cysteine through phenylalanine. Only the CDR3 portion is preserved as DNA: 45 bases, with reading frame beginning at the first base. V and J are truncated by 3 bases and 2 bases respectively, leaving an intervening sequence of 14 bases.